These 30 T cell receptor beta chains originate from one sample sequenced in a study of PD-1 and CTLA-4 blockade in melanoma. Assay: immunoSEQ multiplex PCR; the TCRdb copy retains only in-frame clones and omits some. The profile shows roughly 30,000 clones, 91% of them singletons. The sequenced sample was CD8+ T cells from peripheral blood, obtained from a patient given anti-PD-1 treatment. The source of these receptors is a human donor with melanoma.

V gene TRBV14 combines with J gene TRBJ1-1, with D possibly matching TRBD1 (5 bases). Trimming left V 3 bases short and J 7 bases short, with 12 bases between. The CDR3 loop spans 13 amino acids. Per germline, CDR1 SGHDN and CDR2 FVKESK. The CDR3 coding sequence is TGTGCCAGCAGCCAGGGGGGTCTGGGTGAAGCTTTCTTT. It codes for CASSQGGLGEAFF.

The J gene is TRBJ2-1, the V gene TRBV7-9; 11 bases align to TRBD1. Germline CDR1 reads SEHNR; CDR2 reads FQNEAQ (reference sequence). Trimming cost V 10 bases and J 3 bases; bases outside gene matches: 8. The CDR3 totals 15 residues. The CDR3 here is CATLAGTGGYNEQFF. The CDR3 DNA follows: TGTGCCACCTTGGCAGGGACAGGGGGCTACAATGAGCAGTTCTTC.

The V and J genes are TRBV24-1 and TRBJ1-5; no firm D call. Looked up from germline, CDR1 is KGHDR and CDR2 is SFDVKD. V lost 4 bases to trimming and J lost 1 base, with 7 bases between them. The CDR3 spans 14 residues. CDR3 DNA: TGTGCCACCAGTGAGTGGGGAAGCAATCAGCCCCAGCATTTT. Amino acids: CATSEWGSNQPQHF.

This rearrangement joins TRBV11-3 to TRBJ2-2; D gene uncertain. Germline CDR1 is SGHNT and CDR2 is YENEEA. The CDR3 sequence is 14 residues long. The V end lost 5 bases, the J end lost 5 bases, and 12 bases lay between the germline ends. The CDR3 DNA follows: TGTGCCAGCAGCCACCGCCTTGGTACCGGGGAGCTGTTTTTT. This encodes CASSHRLGTGELFF.

The CDR3 nucleotides read TGTGCCAGCAGCCCCCGGGACAGGGACAATGAGCAGTTCTTC. Encoded protein: CASSPRDRDNEQFF. The chain has TRBV11-3 and TRBJ2-1, with 9 positions matching TRBD1. V trimming: 5 bases; J trimming: 5 bases; junction bases outside the gene matches: 4. CDR3 length equals 14 residues. The germline V gene encodes CDR1 SGHNT and CDR2 YENEEA.

This chain uses TRBV6-5 with TRBJ2-3, with D uncertain. Trimming left V 10 bases short and J 2 bases short, with 7 bases between. Germline values: CDR1 MNHEY, CDR2 SVGAGI. CDR3 length: 11 amino acids. This CDR3 is CATRATDTQYF. The CDR3 DNA sequence: TGTGCCACCCGGGCCACAGATACGCAGTATTTT.

This sequence joins TRBV4-1 and TRBJ1-2; D gene unclear. The germline V gene has CDR1 MGHRA and CDR2 YSYEKL. The CDR3 loop spans 13 amino acids. With 2 bases removed from V and 13 bases from J, the gap between germline ends came to 17 bases. CDR3 in amino acids: CASSQLITDPGTF. The CDR3, as DNA: TGCGCCAGCAGCCAACTAATCACAGATCCGGGCACCTTC.

V usage is TRBV5-4 and J usage is TRBJ2-2; 8 bases match TRBD2. With V trimmed by 3 bases and J by 4 bases, 8 bases remained unmatched. The CDR3 is 16 residues long. Per germline, CDR1 SGHNT and CDR2 YYREEE (reference sequence). The CDR3 region has the DNA TGTGCCAGCAGCTGGAGCGGGAGTAGGAGCACCGGGGAGCTGTTTTTT. This encodes CASSWSGSRSTGELFF.

The rearrangement joins TRBV19 to TRBJ1-5; D unclear. V shed 1 base and J shed 1 base, with 11 bases lying between them. This CDR3 comprises 16 residues. Germline V gives CDR1 LNHDA, CDR2 SQIVND (reference sequence). In DNA form, the CDR3 reads TGTGCCAGTAGTATAGCGTTCGAACTAAGCAATCAGCCCCAGCATTTT. This translates into CASSIAFELSNQPQHF.

The chain joins TRBV18 to TRBJ1-2; D is unresolved. CDR1 is KGHSH, CDR2 LQKENI, per germline. V was cut by 2 bases and J by 0 bases, with 7 bases left in between. This CDR3 is 14 amino acids long. CDR3 sequence (DNA): TGTGCCAGCTCACCAGGGGATACTAACTATGGCTACACCTTC. Amino acid sequence: CASSPGDTNYGYTF.

On this clone: The sample has other DNA sequences that encode this CDR3 too. This chain joins TRBV7-9 and TRBJ1-3; D is perhaps TRBD1 (6 bases). The CDR3 extends over 13 amino acids. CDR1 is SEHNR, CDR2 FQNEAQ, per germline (reference sequence). Trimming took off 4 bases at V and 8 bases at J, with 12 bases between the two ends. The CDR3 nucleotides are TGTGCCAGCAGCTCACAGGGTTTAGACACCATATATTTT. It is translated as CASSSQGLDTIYF.

The J gene is TRBJ1-1, the V gene TRBV27; D remains unclear. This CDR3 is 13 amino acids long. With 3 bases removed from V and 1 base from J, the gap between germline ends came to 6 bases. Germline lookup yields CDR1 MNHEY and CDR2 SMNVEV (reference sequence). The CDR3 coding sequence is TGTGCCAGCAGTTTTGCTGCGAACACTGAAGCTTTCTTT. This gives the protein CASSFAANTEAFF.

This sequence joins TRBV12-5 and TRBJ1-1; a possible D gene is TRBD1 (6 bases). Trimming took 6 bases from V and 4 from J, leaving 12 bases between them. This CDR3 is built from 13 residues. Germline CDR1 LGHNT, CDR2 FRNRAP. The CDR3 bases are TGTGCTAGTGGCTTAACAGGGAGCACTGAAGCTTTCTTT. This translates into CASGLTGSTEAFF.

Concerning this clone: The junction departs from the called germline gene at one end, perhaps through a read error. This chain uses TRBV29-1 with TRBJ2-3; maybe TRBD2 (6 bases). The CDR3 is 14 residues long. The germline gives CDR1 SQVTM, CDR2 ANQGSEA. CDR3 coding DNA: TGCAGCGTAGAAGTATGGGAGGCCCCAGATACGCAGTATTTT. Amino acids: CSVEVWEAPDTQYF.

The chain couples TRBV28 to TRBJ2-3; D unresolved. There are 15 residues in the CDR3. The V end was cut by 6 bases, the J end by 6 bases, with 19 bases between. Per the germline V gene, CDR1 is MDHEN and CDR2 is SYDVKM. The CDR3, as DNA: TGTGCCAGCAGATTTTTTTCCAATACGGCGGATACGCAGTATTTT. Amino acid sequence: CASRFFSNTADTQYF.

The chain uses TRBV7-3 and TRBJ2-5; 8 bases fit TRBD1. CDR1 and CDR2 from the germline V gene are SGHTA and FQGTGA. Unmatched junction bases numbered 10, after V lost 5 bases and J lost 5 bases. CDR3 length: 15 amino acids. The chain's CDR3 is CASSAGTGGGETQYF. In DNA form, the CDR3 reads TGTGCCAGCAGCGCAGGGACAGGTGGAGGGGAGACCCAGTACTTC. The whole variable domain, remainder taken from reference TRBV7-3 and TRBJ2-5, is GAGVSQTPSNKVTEKGKYVELRCDPISGHTALYWYRQSLGQGPEFLIYFQGTGAADDSGLPNDRFFAVRPEGSVSTLKIQRTERGDSAVYLCASSAGTGGGETQYFGPGTRLLVL.

This chain links TRBV28 with TRBJ2-1; 9 bases are a match to TRBD2. This CDR3 spans 16 amino acids. V dropped 4 bases and J dropped 5; count of bases not matched to a gene: 9. Looked up from germline, CDR1 is MDHEN and CDR2 is SYDVKM. The DNA for the CDR3 is TGTGCCAGCAGTTCGCCCCTAGCGGGGAGAAACAATGAGCAGTTCTTC. Translation: CASSSPLAGRNNEQFF.

The chain is built from TRBV4-1 and TRBJ1-1; 7 nucleotides align to TRBD1. The germline gives CDR1 MGHRA, CDR2 YSYEKL. Trimming took 0 bases from V and 0 from J; bases not matched to a gene: 1. The CDR3 has 15 amino acids. The CDR3 sequence is CASSQEDRLNTEAFF. The CDR3, as DNA: TGCGCCAGCAGCCAAGAGGACAGGCTGAACACTGAAGCTTTCTTT.

The chain recombines TRBV19 with TRBJ2-7; 8 nucleotides match TRBD1. Germline V gives CDR1 LNHDA, CDR2 SQIVND (reference sequence). V lost 6 bases and J lost 0; bases outside the gene matches: 7. The CDR3 length is 15 residues. CDR3 bases: TGTGCCAGTAGCCTCGACAGGGGTAGCTCCTACGAGCAGTACTTC. Residues: CASSLDRGSSYEQYF.

This chain joins TRBV5-6 and TRBJ2-1; 10 nucleotides match TRBD2. The CDR3 totals 11 residues. Germline V gives CDR1 SGHDT, CDR2 YYEEEE. J lost 13 bases, V lost 4 bases, and 2 bases had no gene match. The CDR3 DNA sequence: TGTGCCAGCAGCAGCGGGGGGGCCCAGTTCTTC. Translating it yields CASSSGGAQFF.

This clone occurred a few times. This chain uses TRBV6-4 with TRBJ1-1; no firm D call. Trimming took off 0 bases at V and 2 bases at J, with 4 bases between the two ends. Germline CDR1 MRHNA, CDR2 SNTAGT. The CDR3 has 13 residues. The CDR3 reads CASSDSDNTEAFF. The CDR3 DNA follows: TGTGCCAGCAGTGACTCGGACAACACTGAAGCTTTCTTT.

The J gene is TRBJ2-3, the V gene TRBV19; D gene ambiguous. The CDR3 loop spans 15 amino acids. V was pared by 10 bases and J by 0 bases, with 17 bases between. Germline V CDR1 and CDR2: LNHDA, SQIVND (reference sequence). The CDR3 DNA is TGTGCCATCTCGAAGTCGGTCTCTAGCACAGATACGCAGTATTTT. Amino acids: CAISKSVSSTDTQYF.

V usage is TRBV6-5 and J usage is TRBJ2-7; the match to TRBD1 covers 9 bases. Germline trimming cut 5 bases from V and 3 bases from J; bases unmatched to any gene: 2. Per germline, CDR1 MNHEY and CDR2 SVGAGI. The CDR3 sequence is 13 residues long. CDR3 sequence: CASSTGGIYEQYF. In DNA, the CDR3 is TGTGCCAGCAGTACAGGGGGCATCTACGAGCAGTACTTC.

This chain joins TRBV5-1 and TRBJ2-1, with no clear D. This CDR3 comprises 13 residues. Looked up from germline, CDR1 is SGHRS and CDR2 is YFSETQ. V was shortened by 7 bases and J by 8 bases, with 16 bases between the two germline ends. CDR3 sequence reads: CASSETGTDEQFF. Here the CDR3 DNA reads TGCGCCAGCTCCGAGACGGGTACAGATGAGCAGTTCTTC. Based on the CDR3 plus reference TRBV5-1 and TRBJ2-1, the full variable domain is KAGVTQTPRYLIKTRGQQVTLSCSPISGHRSVSWYQQTPGQGLQFLFEYFSETQRNKGNFPGRFSGRQFSNSRSEMNVSTLELGDSALYLCASSETGTDEQFFGPGTRLTVL.

About this clone itself: This same CDR3 is encoded by further DNA sequences in the sample. The chain employs TRBV5-1 and TRBJ2-7, with D perhaps matching TRBD1 (5 bases). CDR3 length equals 13 residues. Germline V gene sequence: CDR1 SGHRS, CDR2 YFSETQ. Trimming stripped 4 bases from V and 3 bases from J, with 11 bases between. CDR3 in amino acids: CASSPTEDYEQYF. The CDR3 DNA follows: TGCGCCAGCAGCCCGACAGAGGACTACGAGCAGTACTTC. The whole variable domain, remainder taken from reference TRBV5-1 and TRBJ2-7, is KAGVTQTPRYLIKTRGQQVTLSCSPISGHRSVSWYQQTPGQGLQFLFEYFSETQRNKGNFPGRFSGRQFSNSRSEMNVSTLELGDSALYLCASSPTEDYEQYFGPGTRLTVT.

The count of this clone is one. The chain joins TRBV7-9 to TRBJ2-2, with 9 bases lining up with TRBD2. CDR1 SEHNR and CDR2 FQNEAQ come from the germline V gene (reference sequence). The CDR3 runs 16 residues. The trim removed 4 bases at V and 4 bases at J, leaving 7 bases unmatched. The CDR3 loop is CASSSVAGVPTGELFF. The CDR3 DNA reads TGTGCCAGCAGCTCCGTAGCGGGGGTGCCCACCGGGGAGCTGTTTTTT.

The genes are TRBV6-6 and TRBJ2-7; TRBD2 matches at 7 bases. CDR1 and CDR2 from the germline V gene are MNHNY and SVGAGI (reference sequence). The CDR3 covers 15 residues. Germline trimming cut 0 bases from V and 5 bases from J; bases unmatched to any gene: 7. As DNA, the CDR3 is TGTGCCAGCAGTTACTCGGGGGAGGGAGGACACGAGCAGTACTTC. It is translated as CASSYSGEGGHEQYF.

CDR3 loop: CASSDPFRHYHGNIQYF. CDR3 bases: TGTGCCAGCAGTGATCCATTTCGACACTATCACGGAAACATTCAGTACTTC. The genes are TRBV25-1 and TRBJ2-4; D uncertain. V dropped 3 bases and J dropped 6 bases, with 21 bases sitting between them. The germline V gene encodes CDR1 MGHDK and CDR2 SYGVNS. The CDR3 sequence is 17 residues long.

CDR3 residues: CASSLSGYAYEQYF. CDR3 coding DNA: TGTGCCAGCAGTTTATCGGGCTACGCCTACGAGCAGTACTTC. This chain connects TRBV27 to TRBJ2-7; D is ambiguous. Germline loops: CDR1 MNHEY, CDR2 SMNVEV (reference sequence). The CDR3 has 14 residues. The ends were cut back, 0 bases at V and 2 bases at J, with 8 bases in the middle.

The table lists this clone with a few counts. The chain couples TRBV27 to TRBJ1-3; 9 bases line up with TRBD1. The CDR3 totals 18 residues. From germline, CDR1 is MNHEY and CDR2 SMNVEV (reference sequence). Germline trimming cut 1 base from V and 0 bases from J; bases unmatched to any gene: 7. CDR3 sequence: CASSLYGGQGYSGNTIYF. CDR3 nucleotides: TGTGCCAGCAGTTTATATGGCGGACAGGGGTACTCTGGAAACACCATATATTTT.